Shown below are 12 T cell receptor beta chains from a single sample sequenced in a study of T cell clones after liver transplantation. Sequencing was performed with immunoSEQ multiplex PCR; in TCRdb, only in-frame clones are kept and a portion is missing. The sample has approximately 25,000 clones; over 55% are singletons. This sample comprised CD4+ T cells from blood, obtained before liver transplant. The receptors derive from a human donor who received a liver transplant.

This chain joins TRBV6-4 and TRBJ1-1, with TRBD1 identical over 7 bases. V dropped 5 bases and J dropped 0; count of bases not matched to a gene: 0. This CDR3 has 13 amino acids. Germline CDR1 and CDR2: MRHNA and SNTAGT. CDR3: CASSTGVNTEAFF. Here the CDR3 DNA reads TGTGCCAGCAGTACAGGGGTGAACACTGAAGCTTTCTTT.

In its sample, this clone was seen once. The chain combines TRBV6-1 with TRBJ2-3; D is ambiguous. V was pared by 5 bases and J by 2 bases, with 11 bases between. From germline, CDR1 is MNHNS and CDR2 SASEGT. The CDR3 totals 14 residues. For the CDR3, the DNA is TGTGCCAGCAGTCCTCTGTGGTCCACAGATACGCAGTATTTT. Translation gives CASSPLWSTDTQYF.

This chain uses TRBV19 with TRBJ1-4; D uncertain. With 0 bases removed from V and 2 bases from J, the gap between germline ends came to 10 bases. This CDR3 contains 16 residues. Germline values: CDR1 LNHDA, CDR2 SQIVND (reference sequence). DNA of the CDR3: TGTGCCAGTAGTATAGATCGAAGTGCCACTAATGAAAAACTGTTTTTT. This sequence encodes CASSIDRSATNEKLFF.

The chain joins TRBV6-5 to TRBJ1-1; no reliable D call. This CDR3 contains 16 residues. V lost 0 bases and J lost 4, with 15 bases in between. Germline V lookup: CDR1 MNHEY, CDR2 SVGAGI. CDR3 bases: TGTGCCAGCAGTTACTCTTTACTTCGAGTAGGCACTGAAGCTTTCTTT. It specifies CASSYSLLRVGTEAFF.

This clone was seen more than once but under ten times. The chain couples TRBV18 to TRBJ2-5; tentative D call: TRBD1 (5 bases). There are 14 residues in the CDR3. The germline V gene encodes CDR1 KGHSH and CDR2 LQKENI. Trimming left V 3 bases short and J 1 base short, with 9 bases between. The CDR3 sequence is CASSPGAGQETQYF. DNA for the CDR3: TGTGCCAGCTCACCTGGGGCAGGCCAAGAGACCCAGTACTTC.

This clone was found once. The rearrangement joins TRBV5-4 to TRBJ2-2, with D perhaps matching TRBD1 (5 bases). The CDR3 is 16 residues long. V lost 0 bases and J 7 bases, leaving 16 bases between the germline ends. Germline V gene data show CDR1 as SGHNT and CDR2 as YYREEE (reference sequence). For the CDR3, the DNA is TGTGCCAGCAGCTTGGAGGCAGGGCGACGTAACGGGGAGCTGTTTTTT. It translates to CASSLEAGRRNGELFF.

J is TRBJ1-5 and V is TRBV19; a possible D gene is TRBD1 (5 bases). The CDR3 extends over 17 amino acids. Trimming left V 4 bases short and J 0 bases short, with 16 bases between. Germline V gives CDR1 LNHDA, CDR2 SQIVND (reference sequence). CDR3 sequence reads: CASSNEGTAHSNQPQHF. CDR3 DNA sequence: TGTGCCAGTAGTAATGAGGGGACGGCTCATAGCAATCAGCCCCAGCATTTT.

The chain has TRBV7-9 and TRBJ1-1; 8 bases are shared with TRBD1. Germline lookup yields CDR1 SEHNR and CDR2 FQNEAQ (reference sequence). The J segment lost 2 bases and the V segment lost 5 bases, leaving 7 bases of the junction unmatched. The CDR3 is made up of 15 amino acids. DNA for the CDR3: TGTGCCAGCAGCCCGAGAGGACAGGGCAACACTGAAGCTTTCTTT. Translation gives CASSPRGQGNTEAFF.

This clone was seen a few times. The J gene is TRBJ2-7, the V gene TRBV19; TRBD1 matches at 8 bases. Germline V CDR1 and CDR2: LNHDA, SQIVND (reference sequence). The CDR3 consists of 16 residues. Unmatched junction bases numbered 8, after V lost 3 bases and J lost 1 base. The CDR3: CASSIGDRQSSYEQYV. The CDR3 coding sequence is TGTGCCAGTAGTATTGGGGACAGGCAGTCTTCCTACGAGCAGTACGTC.

V is TRBV19 and J is TRBJ1-1; D is undetermined. Trimming took off 7 bases at V and 4 bases at J, with 19 bases between the two ends. Germline V CDR1 and CDR2: LNHDA, SQIVND (reference sequence). The CDR3 is made up of 15 amino acids. CDR3 sequence reads: CASTQSFRLGTEAFF. The CDR3 nucleotides read TGTGCCAGTACCCAAAGCTTCCGATTGGGCACTGAAGCTTTCTTT.

The J gene is TRBJ1-5, the V gene TRBV5-8, with 7 bases identical to TRBD1. V lost 0 bases to trimming and J lost 1 base; unmatched junction nucleotides: 1. This CDR3 contains 15 residues. Germline V CDR1 and CDR2: SGHTS, YDEGEE. CDR3 region: CASSLEGASNQPQHF. As DNA, the CDR3 is TGTGCCAGCAGCTTGGAGGGGGCGAGCAATCAGCCCCAGCATTTT.

The chain is built from TRBV5-1 and TRBJ1-6; D ambiguous. This CDR3 has 15 residues. CDR1 SGHRS and CDR2 YFSETQ come from the germline V gene. V lost 5 bases to trimming and J lost 6 bases, with 15 bases between them. CDR3 region: CASRTGPDFNSPLHF. The CDR3 coding sequence is TGCGCCAGCAGGACCGGGCCAGACTTTAATTCACCCCTCCACTTT.